This TCR beta chain comes out of a study of PD-L1 blockade in urothelial cancer. The time point denotes: peripheral blood 6 weeks after treatment start. Here immunoSEQ multiplex PCR was the method, and the copy in TCRdb shows in-frame clones only, minus some. This table holds some 120,000 clones, around 93% found once. The germline gives CDR1 MGHRA, CDR2 YSYEKL. The ends lost 2 bases at V and 6 bases at J; junction bases unmatched: 11. The CDR3 has 16 amino acids. The TCR was taken from a man in his 60s with urothelial cancer. The sequenced sample was PBMCs, obtained around atezolizumab (anti-PD-L1) treatment. The genes are TRBV4-1 and TRBJ2-7, with TRBD1 matching 9 bases. CDR3 DNA sequence: TGCGCCAGCAGCCAAACTCCACAGGGGGCGACCGGCGAGCAGTACTTC. Its protein is CASSQTPQGATGEQYF.